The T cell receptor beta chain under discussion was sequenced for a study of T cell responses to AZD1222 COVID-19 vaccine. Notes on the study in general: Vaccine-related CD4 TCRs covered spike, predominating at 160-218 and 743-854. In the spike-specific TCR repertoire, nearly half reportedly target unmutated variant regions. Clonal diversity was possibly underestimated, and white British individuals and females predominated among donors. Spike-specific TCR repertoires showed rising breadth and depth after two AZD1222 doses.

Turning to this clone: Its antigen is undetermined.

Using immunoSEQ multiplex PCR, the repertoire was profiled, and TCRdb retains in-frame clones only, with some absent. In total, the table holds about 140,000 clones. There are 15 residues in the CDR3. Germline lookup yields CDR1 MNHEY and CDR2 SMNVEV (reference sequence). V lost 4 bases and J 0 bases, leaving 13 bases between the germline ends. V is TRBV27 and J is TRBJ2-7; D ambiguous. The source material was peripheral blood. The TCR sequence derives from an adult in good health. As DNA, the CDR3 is TGTGCCAGCAGTTCCCACTCAGAGGCCTCCTACGAGCAGTACTTC. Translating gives CASSSHSEASYEQYF.